This record concerns one T cell receptor (beta chain) sequence. Its antigen is as yet unknown. The data are from a study of spatial heterogeneity in lung cancer. Findings of the study overall: Blood contained ubiquitous expanded tumor TCRs more at resection than at follow-up.

A distinct unique molecular identifier was carried by each TCR cDNA molecule. TCRdb reanalysed the 5' RACE reads using MiXCR and keeps one entry per CDR3 protein. Among about 75,000 distinct CDR3 sequences, about 14% were seen once, and the ten largest hold 7.2%. Time point defined: sample taken at primary tumor resection. Whole RNA, isolated from tumor, nontumor lung or frozen PBMC, was sequenced without prior sorting. The CDR3 consists of 17 residues. Germline CDR1 and CDR2: SGHTA and FQGNSA. V was clipped by 5 bases and J by 1 base, with 20 bases between them. The genes are TRBV7-2 and TRBJ2-5, with D perhaps assigned TRBD1 or TRBD2 (6 bases each). The source material was PBMCs, sampled at surgery. The TCR comes from a male donor with early-stage non-small cell lung cancer. As DNA, the CDR3 is TGTGCCAGCAGCCCCCAGGGGTTCGCGGGAAGCCAAGAGACCCAGTACTTC. It yields the protein CASSPQGFAGSQETQYF.